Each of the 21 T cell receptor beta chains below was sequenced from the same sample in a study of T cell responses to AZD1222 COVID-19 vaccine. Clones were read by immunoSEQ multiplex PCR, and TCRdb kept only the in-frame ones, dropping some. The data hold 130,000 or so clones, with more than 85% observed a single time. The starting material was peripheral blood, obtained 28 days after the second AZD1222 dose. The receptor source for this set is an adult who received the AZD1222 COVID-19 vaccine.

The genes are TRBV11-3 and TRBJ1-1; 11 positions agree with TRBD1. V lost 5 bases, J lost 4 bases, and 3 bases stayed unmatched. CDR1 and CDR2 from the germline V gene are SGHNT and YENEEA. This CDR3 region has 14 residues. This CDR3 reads CASSPGTGGTEAFF. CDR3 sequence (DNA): TGTGCCAGCAGCCCGGGGACAGGGGGCACTGAAGCTTTCTTT.

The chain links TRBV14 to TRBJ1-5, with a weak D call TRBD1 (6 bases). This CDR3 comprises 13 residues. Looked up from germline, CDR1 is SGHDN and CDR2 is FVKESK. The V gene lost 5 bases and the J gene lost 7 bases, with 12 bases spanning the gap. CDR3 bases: TGTGCCAGCAGCTCGGGGGGCGGGCAGCCCCAGCATTTT. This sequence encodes CASSSGGGQPQHF. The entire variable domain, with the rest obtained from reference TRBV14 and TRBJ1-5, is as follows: EAGVTQFPSHSVIEKGQTVTLRCDPISGHDNLYWYRRVMGKEIKFLLHFVKESKQDESGMPNNRFLAERTGGTYSTLKVQPAELEDSGVYFCASSSGGGQPQHFGDGTRLSIL.

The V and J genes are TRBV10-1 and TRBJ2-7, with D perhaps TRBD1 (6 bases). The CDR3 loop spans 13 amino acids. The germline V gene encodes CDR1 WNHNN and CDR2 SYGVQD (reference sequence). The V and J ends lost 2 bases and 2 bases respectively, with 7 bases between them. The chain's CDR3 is CASSEDRTYEQYF. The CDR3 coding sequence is TGCGCCAGCAGTGAGGACAGGACCTACGAGCAGTACTTC.

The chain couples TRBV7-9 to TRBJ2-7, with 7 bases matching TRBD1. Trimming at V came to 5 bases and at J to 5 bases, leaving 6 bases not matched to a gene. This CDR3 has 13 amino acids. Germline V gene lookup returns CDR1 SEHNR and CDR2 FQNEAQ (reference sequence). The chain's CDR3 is CASSLEGAHEQYF. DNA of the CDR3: TGTGCCAGCAGCCTCGAGGGGGCCCACGAGCAGTACTTC.

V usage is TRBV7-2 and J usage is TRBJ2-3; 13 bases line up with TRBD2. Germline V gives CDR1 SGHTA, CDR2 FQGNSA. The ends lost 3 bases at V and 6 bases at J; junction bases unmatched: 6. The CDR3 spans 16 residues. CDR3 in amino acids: CASSLRLAGGSDTQYF. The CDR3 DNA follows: TGTGCCAGCAGCTTGAGACTAGCGGGAGGAAGCGATACGCAGTATTTT.

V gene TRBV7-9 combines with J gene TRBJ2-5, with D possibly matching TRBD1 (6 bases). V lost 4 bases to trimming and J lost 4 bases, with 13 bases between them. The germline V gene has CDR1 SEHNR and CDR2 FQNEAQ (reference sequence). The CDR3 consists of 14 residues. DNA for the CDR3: TGTGCCAGCAGCTCTACAGGGAAAGGAGAGACCCAGTACTTC. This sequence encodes CASSSTGKGETQYF.

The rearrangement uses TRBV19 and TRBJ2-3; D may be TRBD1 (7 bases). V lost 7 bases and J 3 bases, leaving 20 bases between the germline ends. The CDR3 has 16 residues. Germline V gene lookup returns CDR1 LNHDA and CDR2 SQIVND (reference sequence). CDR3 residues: CASNSLGRGRTDTQYF. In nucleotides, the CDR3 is TGTGCCAGTAATAGTCTAGGCAGGGGGAGGACAGATACGCAGTATTTT.

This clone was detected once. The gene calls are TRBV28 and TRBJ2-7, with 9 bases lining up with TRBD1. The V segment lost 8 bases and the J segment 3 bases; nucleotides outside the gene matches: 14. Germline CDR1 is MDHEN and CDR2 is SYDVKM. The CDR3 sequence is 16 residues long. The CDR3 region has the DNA TGTGCCAGCCTTCCCCGCCCGGGACAGGGAGGCTACGAGCAGTACTTC. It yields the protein CASLPRPGQGGYEQYF.

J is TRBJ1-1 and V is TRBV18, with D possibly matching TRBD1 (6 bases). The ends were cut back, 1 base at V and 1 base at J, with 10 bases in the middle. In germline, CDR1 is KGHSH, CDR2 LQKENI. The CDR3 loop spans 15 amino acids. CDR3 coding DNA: TGTGCCAGCTCACCACGGGACACCCGGAACACTGAAGCTTTCTTT. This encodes CASSPRDTRNTEAFF.

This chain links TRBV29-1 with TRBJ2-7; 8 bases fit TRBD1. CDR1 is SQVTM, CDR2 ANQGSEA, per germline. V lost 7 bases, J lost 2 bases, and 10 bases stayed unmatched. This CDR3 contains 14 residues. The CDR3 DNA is TGCAGCGCCCCCCCATTGGACAGGGCCTACGAGCAGTACGTC. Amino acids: CSAPPLDRAYEQYV.

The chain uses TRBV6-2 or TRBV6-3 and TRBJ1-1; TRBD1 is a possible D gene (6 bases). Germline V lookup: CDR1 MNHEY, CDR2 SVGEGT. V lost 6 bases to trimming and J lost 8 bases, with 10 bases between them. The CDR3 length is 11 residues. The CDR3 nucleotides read TGTGCCAGCAGCCACGGGACAGAAGCTTTCTTT. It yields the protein CASSHGTEAFF.

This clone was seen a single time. CDR3 sequence reads: CASSEFRGRGYTF. Here the CDR3 DNA reads TGTGCCAGCAGTGAGTTCAGGGGGCGAGGCTACACCTTC. J is TRBJ1-2 and V is TRBV6-1, with 8 bases identical to TRBD1. Unmatched junction bases numbered 5, after V lost 3 bases and J lost 8 bases. Germline CDR1 MNHNS, CDR2 SASEGT. The CDR3 contains 13 residues.

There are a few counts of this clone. The CDR3 DNA sequence: TGTGCCAGCAGGACCCCCGAGGAGCCCCAGCATTTT. Residues: CASRTPEEPQHF. The rearrangement links TRBV2 to TRBJ1-5, with unresolved D. V was trimmed by 6 bases and J by 8 bases, leaving 11 bases between them. The CDR3 totals 12 residues. In germline, CDR1 is SNHLY, CDR2 FYNNEI.

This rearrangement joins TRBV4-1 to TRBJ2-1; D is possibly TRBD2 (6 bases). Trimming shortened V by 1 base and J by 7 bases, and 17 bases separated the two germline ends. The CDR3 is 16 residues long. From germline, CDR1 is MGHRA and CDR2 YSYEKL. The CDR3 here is CASSQASGTRTNEQFF. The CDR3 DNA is TGCGCCAGCAGCCAAGCGTCCGGGACTCGAACTAATGAGCAGTTCTTC.

CDR3 bases: TGTGCCAGCACCCTATCCGGGGCCAACGTCCTGACTTTC. Protein: CASTLSGANVLTF. This rearrangement joins TRBV2 to TRBJ2-6; D call uncertain. Trimming left V 7 bases short and J 4 bases short, with 8 bases between. Per germline, CDR1 SNHLY and CDR2 FYNNEI. The CDR3 is made up of 13 amino acids.

Here the CDR3 reads CSVRTGQGGPYGYTF. The CDR3 bases are TGCAGCGTTAGAACGGGACAGGGAGGGCCCTATGGCTACACCTTC. This chain uses TRBV29-1 with TRBJ1-2; TRBD1 matches 9 bases. This CDR3 spans 15 amino acids. CDR1 is SQVTM, CDR2 ANQGSEA, per germline. Losses at the gene ends were 5 bases for V and 4 bases for J; bases not matched to a gene: 11.

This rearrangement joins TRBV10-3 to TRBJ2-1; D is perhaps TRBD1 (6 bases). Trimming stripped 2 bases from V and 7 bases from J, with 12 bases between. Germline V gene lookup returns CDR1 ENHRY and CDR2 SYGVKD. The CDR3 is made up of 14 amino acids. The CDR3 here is CAISERTEGNEQFF. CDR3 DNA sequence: TGTGCCATCAGTGAGCGGACAGAAGGGAATGAGCAGTTCTTC.

The CDR3 reads CASARPTGELFF. The CDR3 DNA reads as TGTGCCAGCGCGCGACCGACCGGGGAGCTGTTTTTT. The chain combines TRBV27 with TRBJ2-2; no definite D call. V was shortened by 8 bases and J by 5 bases, with 9 bases between the two germline ends. This CDR3 is built from 12 residues. CDR1 MNHEY and CDR2 SMNVEV come from the germline V gene (reference sequence).

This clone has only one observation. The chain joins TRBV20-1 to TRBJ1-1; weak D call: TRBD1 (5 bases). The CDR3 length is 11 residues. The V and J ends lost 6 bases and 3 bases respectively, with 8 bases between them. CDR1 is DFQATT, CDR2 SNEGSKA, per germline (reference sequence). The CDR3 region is CSAMGDTEAFF. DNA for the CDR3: TGCAGTGCAATGGGGGACACTGAAGCTTTCTTT.

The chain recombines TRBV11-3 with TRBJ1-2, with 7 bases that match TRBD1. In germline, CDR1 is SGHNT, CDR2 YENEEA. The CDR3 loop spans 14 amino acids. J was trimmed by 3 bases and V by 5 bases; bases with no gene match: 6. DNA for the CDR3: TGTGCCAGCAGCGAGACGACAGGGCACTATGGCTACACCTTC. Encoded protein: CASSETTGHYGYTF.

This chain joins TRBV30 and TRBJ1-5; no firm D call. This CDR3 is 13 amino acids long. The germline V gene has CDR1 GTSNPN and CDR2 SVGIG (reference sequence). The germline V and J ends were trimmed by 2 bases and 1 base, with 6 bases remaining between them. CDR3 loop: CAWSWSSNQPQHF. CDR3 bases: TGTGCCTGGAGTTGGTCAAGCAATCAGCCCCAGCATTTT.